This record concerns one TCR beta chain sequence. The source of the sample is a study of blood T cell repertoires in COVID-19. The wider study: Whether acute or convalescent, the COVID-19 samples came from the United States, Italy and Spain. Sources were T cells, B-cell-depleted T cells, or PBMCs; the material itself was cDNA or gDNA.

CDR1 is WNHNN and CDR2 is SYGVQD in the germline V gene (reference sequence). CDR3 length: 15 amino acids. V lost 10 bases, J lost 9 bases, and 17 bases stayed unmatched. Original processing methods: Estimation of nucleated cell counts relied on the amplification of reference gene primers. TCRdb keeps only in-frame clones here, not all; method: immunoSEQ multiplex PCR. Clone size and the V and J calls come from that table; the DNA yielded D and trimming. The sample carries tens of thousands of clones, 85% recorded once. The gene calls are TRBV10-1 and TRBJ1-5; the match to TRBD1 covers 8 bases. The specimen was peripheral blood. This TCR was recovered from a man older than 75 with acute or convalescent COVID-19. CDR3 DNA sequence: TGCGCCACCTACGGGACAGGTACCGGCTGCGCGCCCCAGCATTTT. Encoded protein: CATYGTGTGCAPQHF.